The 32 T cell receptor beta chains presented below share a single source sample, sequenced in a study of blood T cell repertoires in COVID-19. Produced via immunoSEQ multiplex PCR; TCRdb's table is partial and in-frame only. The repertoire holds tens of thousands of clones, 86% seen once, with 27% in the top ten. The sequencing sample was made of peripheral blood. These TCRs come from a man aged 50-59 years with active or convalescent COVID-19.

The V gene is TRBV21-1, the J gene TRBJ2-7; whether TRBD2, the table's D call, matches the DNA was not checked. TRBV21-1 is a pseudogene. The CDR3 consists of 14 residues. In nucleotides, the CDR3 is TGTGCCAGCAGTCCACCAGAGGCCTCCTACGAGCAGTACTTC. As protein: CASSPPEASYEQYF.

V and J are TRBV5-1 and TRBJ1-3; possibly TRBD1 for D (5 bases). The CDR3 consists of 17 residues. Germline CDR1 and CDR2: SGHRS and YFSETQ. V was pared by 0 bases and J by 1 base, with 14 bases between. In DNA form, the CDR3 reads TGCGCCAGCAGCTTGGCTTTTGCCGGGGGATCTGGAAACACCATATATTTT. Its translation: CASSLAFAGGSGNTIYF.

This clone was counted only a few times. This rearrangement joins TRBV4-1 to TRBJ2-3; D not resolved. This CDR3 has 14 amino acids. Germline loops: CDR1 MGHRA, CDR2 YSYEKL. V lost 3 bases, J lost 3 bases, and 10 bases lay in between. In DNA, the CDR3 is TGCGCCAGCAGCCAGAGTTCGGAGACAGATACGCAGTATTTT. Protein product: CASSQSSETDTQYF.

V usage is TRBV7-2 and J usage is TRBJ2-7; 8 nucleotides agree with TRBD1. The germline CDR1 and CDR2 sequences are SGHTA and FQGNSA. The CDR3 has 14 amino acids. V was clipped by 1 base and J by 3 bases; unmatched bases: 2. The CDR3 coding sequence is TGTGCCAGCAGCTTAGACAGGGGGAGCTACGAGCAGTACTTC. Protein: CASSLDRGSYEQYF.

The CDR3 coding sequence is TGCGCCAGCAGCTTGGATCCGGGTCGGGACTATGGCTACACCTTC. Protein: CASSLDPGRDYGYTF. V and J are TRBV5-1 and TRBJ1-2; D gene uncertain. The CDR3 spans 15 residues. The ends were cut back, 0 bases at V and 3 bases at J, with 12 bases in the middle. Per the germline V gene, CDR1 is SGHRS and CDR2 is YFSETQ.

This clone appeared a few times. The chain uses TRBV29-1 and TRBJ1-2; a weak D match, TRBD1 (5 bases). The CDR3 consists of 14 residues. Trimming stripped 1 base from V and 6 bases from J, with 15 bases between. Germline CDR1 is SQVTM and CDR2 is ANQGSEA. CDR3 in amino acids: CSVEGVSGSNGYTF. The CDR3 DNA is TGCAGCGTTGAAGGTGTGTCAGGGTCTAATGGCTACACCTTC.

The chain employs TRBV28 and TRBJ2-3; 9 nucleotides match TRBD1. With 4 bases clipped from V and 2 bases from J, the junction kept 7 bases outside the gene matches. CDR3 length equals 16 residues. Looked up from germline, CDR1 is MDHEN and CDR2 is SYDVKM. The CDR3 loop is CASSSAGTGYTDTQYF. CDR3 in DNA: TGTGCCAGCAGTTCGGCCGGGACAGGGTACACAGATACGCAGTATTTT.

This clone was seen more than once but under ten times. The chain joins TRBV28 to TRBJ1-2; 9 nucleotides match TRBD1. Trimming removed 5 bases from V and 2 bases from J; junction bases left unmatched: 3. The CDR3 loop spans 14 amino acids. Germline CDR1 reads MDHEN; CDR2 reads SYDVKM. The CDR3 spells CASSKQGANYGYTF. DNA for the CDR3: TGTGCCAGCAGTAAACAGGGGGCGAACTATGGCTACACCTTC.

V is TRBV27 and J is TRBJ1-4; D might be TRBD1 (5 bases). Germline V gene data show CDR1 as MNHEY and CDR2 as SMNVEV (reference sequence). V lost 0 bases and J lost 5, with 10 bases in between. The CDR3 extends over 15 amino acids. CDR3 in DNA: TGTGCCAGCAGTTTATCTGGGGCCTTAAATGAAAAACTGTTTTTT. Protein: CASSLSGALNEKLFF.

This chain joins TRBV7-8 and TRBJ2-3, with TRBD2 matching 9 bases. This CDR3 has 16 residues. J gave up 0 bases and V 1 base, and 2 bases lay outside the gene matches. CDR1 and CDR2 from the germline V gene are SGHVS and FQNEAQ. The CDR3 spells CASSLVSGGSTDTQYF. In DNA, the CDR3 is TGTGCCAGCAGCTTAGTTAGCGGGGGTAGCACAGATACGCAGTATTTT. Using reference TRBV7-8 and TRBJ2-3 for the parts outside the CDR3, the full variable domain is GAGVSQSPRYKVAKRGQDVALRCDPISGHVSLFWYQQALGQGPEFLTYFQNEAQLDKSGLPSDRFFAERPEGSVSTLKIQRTQQEDSAVYLCASSLVSGGSTDTQYFGPGTRLTVL.

The rearrangement joins TRBV2 to TRBJ1-6, with TRBD1 identical over 11 bases. Unmatched junction bases numbered 6, after V lost 6 bases and J lost 11 bases. This CDR3 is 14 amino acids long. From germline, CDR1 is SNHLY and CDR2 FYNNEI. The CDR3 loop reads CASSVDRGRTPLHF. The CDR3 DNA is TGTGCCAGCAGCGTGGACAGGGGGCGGACACCCCTCCACTTT. The full variable domain, its missing parts supplied by reference TRBV2 and TRBJ1-6, is EPEVTQTPSHQVTQMGQEVILRCVPISNHLYFYWYRQILGQKVEFLVSFYNNEISEKSEIFDDQFSVERPDGSNFTLKIRSTKLEDSAMYFCASSVDRGRTPLHFGNGTRLTVT.

V gene TRBV2 combines with J gene TRBJ2-2; possible D gene TRBD1, 6 bases. The CDR3 consists of 14 residues. Germline loops: CDR1 SNHLY, CDR2 FYNNEI. Trimming left V 2 bases short and J 6 bases short, with 10 bases between. The CDR3 DNA sequence: TGTGCCAGCAGTGAAATTAGGGGGTCCGGGGAGCTGTTTTTT. It yields the protein CASSEIRGSGELFF.

The chain is built from TRBV10-3 and TRBJ2-5; maybe TRBD2 (6 bases). The V gene lost 8 bases and the J gene lost 0 bases, with 13 bases spanning the gap. The CDR3 contains 14 residues. CDR1 and CDR2 (germline): ENHRY, SYGVKD. The DNA for the CDR3 is TGTGCCATCGGCGGGGCCCTTAACCAAGAGACCCAGTACTTC. Its translation: CAIGGALNQETQYF.

CDR3: CASSAWTGGPANTEAFF. The CDR3 nucleotides are TGTGCCAGTAGTGCGTGGACAGGGGGACCCGCGAACACTGAAGCTTTCTTT. The chain employs TRBV19 and TRBJ1-1; the match to TRBD1 covers 10 bases. Unmatched junction bases numbered 10, after V lost 5 bases and J lost 1 base. The CDR3 contains 17 residues. In germline, CDR1 is LNHDA, CDR2 SQIVND (reference sequence).

V usage is TRBV30 and J usage is TRBJ1-5; tentative D call: TRBD1 (5 bases). The CDR3 runs to 14 residues. V gave up 1 base and J gave up 2 bases, with 9 bases separating them. Germline CDR1 is GTSNPN and CDR2 is SVGIG (reference sequence). The DNA of the CDR3 is TGTGCCTGGAGTGCAGCGGGGGGCAATCAGCCCCAGCATTTT. Its translation is CAWSAAGGNQPQHF.

This clone was found once. One junction end disagrees with the germline gene, perhaps due to a read error. The chain is built from TRBV7-2 and TRBJ1-5, with D possibly matching TRBD1 (5 bases). Germline V gives CDR1 SGHTA, CDR2 FQGNSA. The CDR3 is made up of 12 amino acids. The CDR3 loop is CASSSPRGAWSF. Here the CDR3 DNA reads TGTGCCAGCAGCTCCCCTCGTGGGGCGTGGTCATTT.

This sequence joins TRBV18 and TRBJ2-1; no clear D. There are 14 residues in the CDR3. Germline CDR1 is KGHSH and CDR2 is LQKENI. V was shortened by 1 base and J by 3 bases, with 7 bases between the two germline ends. Here the CDR3 DNA reads TGTGCCAGCTCACCACTTCTAAGCTACAATGAGCAGTTCTTC. The encoded protein is CASSPLLSYNEQFF.

The J gene is TRBJ2-5, the V gene TRBV5-4, with TRBD1 identical over 9 bases. V dropped 5 bases and J dropped 0; count of bases not matched to a gene: 5. The CDR3 extends over 15 amino acids. The germline V gene has CDR1 SGHNT and CDR2 YYREEE (reference sequence). The CDR3 region is CASRAGTGYQETQYF. The CDR3 DNA reads TGTGCCAGCAGGGCCGGGACAGGGTACCAAGAGACCCAGTACTTC.

The chain uses TRBV5-1 and TRBJ1-6, with D perhaps matching TRBD1 (5 bases). The CDR3 is 14 amino acids. The V end lost 4 bases, the J end lost 8 bases, and 13 bases lay between the germline ends. Germline V gives CDR1 SGHRS, CDR2 YFSETQ. The CDR3 DNA follows: TGCGCCAGCAGCCGAGGGAGGGACGATTCACCCCTCCACTTT. Its translation is CASSRGRDDSPLHF.

This rearrangement joins TRBV28 to TRBJ1-5; 7 nucleotides line up with TRBD1. This CDR3 has 16 residues. Unmatched junction bases numbered 9, after V lost 5 bases and J lost 2 bases. Germline CDR1 and CDR2: MDHEN and SYDVKM. The CDR3: CASSPNRGMRNQPQHF. In DNA form, the CDR3 reads TGTGCCAGCAGTCCCAACAGGGGAATGCGCAATCAGCCCCAGCATTTT. The whole variable domain, remainder taken from reference TRBV28 and TRBJ1-5, is DVKVTQSSRYLVKRTGEKVFLECVQDMDHENMFWYRQDPGLGLRLIYFSYDVKMKEKGDIPEGYSVSREKKERFSLILESASTNQTSMYLCASSPNRGMRNQPQHFGDGTRLSIL.

V and J are TRBV5-1 and TRBJ1-1, with D maybe TRBD1 (6 bases). Germline V gene data show CDR1 as SGHRS and CDR2 as YFSETQ. Trimming left V 2 bases short and J 4 bases short, with 9 bases between. The CDR3 covers 13 residues. Here the CDR3 reads CASSLGQITEAFF. CDR3 DNA sequence: TGCGCCAGCAGCTTAGGACAGATCACTGAAGCTTTCTTT.

The count of this clone is one. This chain uses TRBV6-5 with TRBJ1-1, with TRBD1 as a possible D gene (5 bases). Trimming removed 2 bases at V and 4 bases at J, with 8 bases between. This CDR3 region has 13 residues. The germline V gene encodes CDR1 MNHEY and CDR2 SVGAGI. The CDR3: CASSYRRGTEAFF. For the CDR3, the DNA is TGTGCCAGCAGTTACCGGAGGGGCACTGAAGCTTTCTTT.

The chain is built from TRBV30 and TRBJ1-1, with D uncertain. The CDR3 has 16 residues. V shed 1 base and J shed 0 bases, with 15 bases lying between them. Looked up from germline, CDR1 is GTSNPN and CDR2 is SVGIG (reference sequence). CDR3 region: CAWSGTAGRMNTEAFF. The CDR3 bases are TGTGCCTGGAGTGGTACCGCAGGCAGAATGAACACTGAAGCTTTCTTT.

This chain uses TRBV7-6 with TRBJ2-1, with D uncertain. The CDR3 is 13 residues long. Per germline, CDR1 SGHVS and CDR2 FNYEAQ. V dropped 5 bases and J dropped 15 bases, with 20 bases sitting between them. The CDR3 loop reads CASSLTYSSDAFF. CDR3 DNA sequence: TGTGCCAGCAGCCTAACTTATTCATCCGATGCGTTCTTC.

This chain joins TRBV6-5 and TRBJ1-1, with D possibly TRBD1 on 5 matching bases. The ends were cut back, 5 bases at V and 5 bases at J, with 12 bases in the middle. The CDR3 is made up of 13 amino acids. Per germline, CDR1 MNHEY and CDR2 SVGAGI. This CDR3 is CASSLATATEAFF. Here the CDR3 DNA reads TGTGCCAGCAGTCTGGCGACAGCAACTGAAGCTTTCTTT.

This sequence joins TRBV30 and TRBJ2-2, with D possibly matching TRBD1 (5 bases). CDR1 is GTSNPN, CDR2 SVGIG, per germline (reference sequence). V was pared by 0 bases and J by 1 base, with 9 bases between. The CDR3 is 15 amino acids. The CDR3 bases are TGTGCCTGGAGTGTACCAGGGAAGAACACCGGGGAGCTGTTTTTT. Amino acids: CAWSVPGKNTGELFF.

This sequence joins TRBV29-1 and TRBJ1-4; 10 bases are a match to TRBD1. CDR3 length: 14 residues. With V trimmed by 7 bases and J by 2 bases, 4 bases remained unmatched. Germline CDR1 is SQVTM and CDR2 is ANQGSEA. The CDR3: CSGQTGGTNEKLFF. CDR3 nucleotide sequence: TGCAGCGGCCAGACAGGGGGCACTAATGAAAAACTGTTTTTT.

The chain combines TRBV5-1 with TRBJ1-6; 9 nucleotides agree with TRBD1. The CDR3 is made up of 16 amino acids. Germline V lookup: CDR1 SGHRS, CDR2 YFSETQ. The junction had 8 bases not matched to a gene; V was cut back by 0 bases and J by 10 bases. The CDR3 DNA follows: TGCGCCAGCAGCTTGGTAGGACAGGGGTCGGGGTCACCCCTCCACTTT. Amino acid sequence: CASSLVGQGSGSPLHF.

This sequence joins TRBV28 and TRBJ2-1; D perhaps matches TRBD2 (7 bases). The V end was cut by 6 bases, the J end by 0 bases, with 12 bases between. The CDR3 consists of 15 residues. Germline lookup yields CDR1 MDHEN and CDR2 SYDVKM. The DNA of the CDR3 is TGTGCCAGCAGCTCAGCGGGACACTCCTACAATGAGCAGTTCTTC. It translates to CASSSAGHSYNEQFF.

The CDR3 nucleotides read TGTGCCAGCAGCCAAGTTCGTGGGAGAGAGGGCTACACCTTC. This sequence encodes CASSQVRGREGYTF. The genes are TRBV3-1 (or the pseudogene TRBV3-2) and TRBJ1-2; D remains ambiguous. The CDR3 sequence is 14 residues long. Germline V gene lookup returns CDR1 LGHDT and CDR2 YNNKEL (reference sequence). Between the trimmed V and J ends, which lost 1 base and 8 bases, there was a span of 14 bases.

The V and J genes are TRBV5-1 and TRBJ2-7; D might be TRBD2 (6 bases). The CDR3 spans 13 residues. With 3 bases removed from V and 2 bases from J, the gap between germline ends came to 9 bases. From germline, CDR1 is SGHRS and CDR2 YFSETQ. CDR3 in amino acids: CASSSGTPYEQYF. CDR3 bases: TGCGCCAGCAGCTCCGGGACTCCCTACGAGCAGTACTTC.

CDR3 nucleotide sequence: TGTGCCAGCAAGCGGGGAAGCTCCTACGAGCAGTACTTC. This gives the protein CASKRGSSYEQYF. The V call is TRBV25-1, the J call TRBJ2-7; 7 bases line up with TRBD2. V was clipped by 7 bases and J by 0 bases; unmatched bases: 3. Looked up from germline, CDR1 is MGHDK and CDR2 is SYGVNS. The CDR3 sequence is 13 residues long.